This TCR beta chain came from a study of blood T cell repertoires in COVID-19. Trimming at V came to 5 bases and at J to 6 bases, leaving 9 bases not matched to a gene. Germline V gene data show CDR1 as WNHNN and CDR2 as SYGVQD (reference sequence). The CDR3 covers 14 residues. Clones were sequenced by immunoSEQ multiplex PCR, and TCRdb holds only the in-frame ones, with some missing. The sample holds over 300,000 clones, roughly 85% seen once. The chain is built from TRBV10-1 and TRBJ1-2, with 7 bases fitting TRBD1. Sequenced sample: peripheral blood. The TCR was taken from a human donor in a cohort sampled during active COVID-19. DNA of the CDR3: TGCGCCAGCAGTAGGACGACAGGGAGCGATGGCTACACCTTC. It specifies CASSRTTGSDGYTF.